This T cell receptor beta chain was captured by sequencing in a study of cytomegalovirus exposure and HLA in healthy donors. Points on this clone: What it recognizes is unknown.

General study points: Roughly 170 TCR beta chains were listed as cytomegalovirus-associated. As a later analysis showed, a missense DCLRE1C variant was linked to trimming of TCR beta V- and J-genes.

All donors participated as healthy donors of bone marrow. This PCR relied on a set of 60 Vbeta primers and 13 Jbeta primers. Method: immunoSEQ multiplex PCR; TCRdb's copy keeps in-frame clones and lacks some. The table has 70,000 to 90,000 clones, around 75% seen once. The TCR originated in a middle-aged man in good health and CMV-seronegative. Sample: PBMCs.

CDR3 loop: CAIRGQGLTGELFF. CDR3 DNA: TGTGCCATCAGGGGACAGGGTTTGACCGGGGAGCTGTTTTTT. This chain joins TRBV10-3 and TRBJ2-2, with 9 bases that match TRBD1. This CDR3 is built from 14 residues. CDR1 is ENHRY and CDR2 is SYGVKD in the germline V gene. The ends lost 6 bases at V and 5 bases at J; junction bases unmatched: 4.